These 13 T cell receptor beta chains share one sample of origin, sequenced in a study of blood T cells in healthy people across ages. Then a second PCR, running roughly 7 to 11 cycles, was carried out with a sample-barcoded 5' primer and a J-beta primer mix. One entry per CDR3 protein, called by TCRdb with MiXCR from the 5' RACE reads. The sample lists some 760,000 distinct CDR3 sequences; just under 25% were seen once. The data were also submitted as part of a second study, on T cells of mothers and their children.

Sequences were obtained from blood. All receptors derive from a boy aged 5-17 years in good health.

The V gene is TRBV24-1, the J gene TRBJ2-1; the match to TRBD1 covers 8 bases. The J call is doubtful: the DNA matches TRBJ2-5 better. The CDR3 extends over 14 amino acids. CDR1 and CDR2 (germline): KGHDR, SFDVKD. The CDR3 DNA is TGTGCCACCAGTGACGCTGACAGGGGACAGACCCAGTACTTC. Translating it yields CATSDADRGQTQYF.

This clonotype appeared a few times. The J gene is TRBJ1-3, the V gene TRBV7-9; D remains ambiguous. This CDR3 spans 12 amino acids. Germline V gene data show CDR1 as SEHNR and CDR2 as FQNEAQ (reference sequence). V was pared by 5 bases and J by 2 bases, with 4 bases between. CDR3 nucleotide sequence: TGTGCCAGCAGCCTGCCTGGAAACACCATATATTTT. Its translation: CASSLPGNTIYF.

V is TRBV6-5 and J is TRBJ2-1; 10 positions agree with TRBD2. The length of the CDR3 is 14 residues. Germline V gene data show CDR1 as MNHEY and CDR2 as SVGAGI. The J segment lost 6 bases and the V segment lost 5 bases, leaving 4 bases of the junction unmatched. CDR3 in DNA: TGTGCCAGCAGTCACAGCGGGAGGGCCAATGAGCAGTTCTTC. Encoded protein: CASSHSGRANEQFF.

The rearrangement uses TRBV29-1 and TRBJ2-5; D gene uncertain. In germline, CDR1 is SQVTM, CDR2 ANQGSEA. Trimming left V 1 base short and J 5 bases short, with 11 bases between. The CDR3 extends over 13 amino acids. The CDR3 DNA is TGCAGCGTTGAAGGACGTCTCGGGGAGACCCAGTACTTC. Encoded protein: CSVEGRLGETQYF.

This clonotype has just a few counts. The junction shows a germline mismatch at one end, possibly a read error. J is TRBJ1-2 and V is TRBV6-5; no definite D call. CDR1 is MNHEY and CDR2 is SVGAGI in the germline V gene. This CDR3 is 16 amino acids long. This chain's CDR3 is CASSDSPGRISYGYTF. The DNA of the CDR3 is TGTGCCAGCAGTGACTCCCCCGGGCGAATTTCCTATGGCTACACCTTC.

This clonotype was detected a few times. Here the CDR3 reads CASSSFRGQETQYF. The CDR3 DNA is TGTGCCAGCAGTTCCTTCAGGGGACAAGAGACCCAGTACTTC. V usage is TRBV28 and J usage is TRBJ2-5; D might be TRBD1 (6 bases). Trimming stripped 4 bases from V and 2 bases from J, with 11 bases between. CDR1 and CDR2 from the germline V gene are MDHEN and SYDVKM. There are 14 residues in the CDR3.

This chain connects TRBV19 to TRBJ1-5; a weak D match, TRBD1 (5 bases). Germline values: CDR1 LNHDA, CDR2 SQIVND (reference sequence). Trimming took 5 bases from V and 2 from J, leaving 13 bases between them. The CDR3 spans 15 residues. The CDR3 loop is CASSAAGGGNQPQHF. The CDR3 region has the DNA TGTGCCAGTAGTGCCGCGGGAGGGGGCAATCAGCCCCAGCATTTT.

The genes are TRBV28 and TRBJ1-5; unclear D gene. V lost 7 bases, J lost 3 bases, and 7 bases lay in between. The CDR3 runs 12 residues. Germline CDR1 and CDR2: MDHEN and SYDVKM. The CDR3 DNA reads TGTGCCAGCAATAGGGTCAATCAGCCCCAGCATTTT. Protein product: CASNRVNQPQHF.

V and J are TRBV29-1 and TRBJ2-3; a weak D match, TRBD1 (5 bases). Germline CDR1 is SQVTM and CDR2 is ANQGSEA. The CDR3 is made up of 16 amino acids. V was clipped by 1 base and J by 3 bases, with 17 bases between them. The CDR3 is CSVEGTQGVGTDTQYF. In DNA, the CDR3 is TGCAGCGTTGAAGGCACCCAGGGCGTGGGGACAGATACGCAGTATTTT.

This clonotype was recorded at least ten times. An end of the junction differs from the germline gene, which may be a read error. The J gene is TRBJ2-5, the V gene TRBV27, with TRBD2 identical over 11 bases. This CDR3 region has 15 residues. The germline gives CDR1 MNHEY, CDR2 SMNVEV (reference sequence). The CDR3 DNA reads TGCGCCAGCAGCACCGGGACTAGCGGACAAGAGACCCAGTACTTC. Translated, it gives CASSTGTSGQETQYF.

The V call is TRBV4-1, the J call TRBJ2-1; D gene uncertain. The CDR3 runs 16 residues. Trimming pared 0 bases from V and 12 bases from J, leaving 21 bases between. Germline CDR1 MGHRA, CDR2 YSYEKL. In DNA, the CDR3 is TGCGCCAGCAGCCAAGATCGGTCTAGACCCCATTGGGTGCAGTTCTTC. This encodes CASSQDRSRPHWVQFF.

This chain joins TRBV10-2 and TRBJ2-1; no definite D call. This CDR3 region has 13 residues. From germline, CDR1 is WSHSY and CDR2 SAAADI. With 7 bases removed from V and 0 bases from J, the gap between germline ends came to 7 bases. The CDR3 region has the DNA TGCGCCAGCAAACAGAGCTCCTACAATGAGCAGTTCTTC. This encodes CASKQSSYNEQFF.

This chain connects TRBV6-2 or TRBV6-3 to TRBJ1-2; no reliable D call. The CDR3 has 13 residues. V was pared by 5 bases and J by 6 bases, with 13 bases between. CDR1 is MNHEY and CDR2 is SVGEGT in the germline V gene. The CDR3 spells CASSPMTRNGYTF. CDR3 nucleotide sequence: TGTGCCAGCAGTCCGATGACGAGGAATGGCTACACCTTC.